The 13 T cell receptor beta chains below come from one sample, sequenced in a study of cytomegalovirus exposure and HLA in healthy donors. Primers for the PCR totalled 60 Vbeta and 13 Jbeta. Clones were sequenced by immunoSEQ multiplex PCR, and TCRdb holds only the in-frame ones, with some missing. Among about 190,000 clones listed, about 84% were seen once. The sample taken for sequencing was PBMCs. These receptors were taken from a woman aged 25-40 years in good health and CMV-seropositive.

The chain recombines TRBV5-4 with TRBJ1-1, with 7 nucleotides matching TRBD1. The CDR3 length is 14 residues. Trimming at V came to 0 bases and at J to 1 base, leaving 0 bases not matched to a gene. The germline gives CDR1 SGHNT, CDR2 YYREEE (reference sequence). CDR3 sequence: CASSLGTGNTEAFF. CDR3 in DNA: TGTGCCAGCAGCTTGGGGACAGGGAACACTGAAGCTTTCTTT.

The chain recombines TRBV12-5 with TRBJ2-7; no firm D call. The CDR3 has 14 amino acids. Germline V gene sequence: CDR1 LGHNT, CDR2 FRNRAP. The V gene lost 1 base and the J gene lost 8 bases, with 15 bases spanning the gap. The CDR3 region is CASGLDSLESKQYF. Here the CDR3 DNA reads TGTGCTAGTGGTTTGGATAGTCTGGAGTCAAAGCAGTACTTC.

The chain joins TRBV25-1 to TRBJ2-1, with a tentative D call TRBD1 (6 bases). The CDR3 runs to 15 residues. The V gene lost 3 bases and the J gene lost 9 bases, with 18 bases spanning the gap. Germline V gene lookup returns CDR1 MGHDK and CDR2 SYGVNS. The CDR3 is CASSEPEGVRGEQFF. The CDR3 DNA is TGTGCCAGCAGTGAGCCAGAGGGGGTACGCGGTGAGCAGTTCTTC.

V is TRBV6-6 and J is TRBJ1-2; 7 bases match TRBD1. CDR1 is MNHNY and CDR2 is SVGAGI in the germline V gene (reference sequence). The CDR3 runs 16 residues. V was clipped by 2 bases and J by 4 bases; unmatched bases: 10. The CDR3 DNA follows: TGTGCCAGCAGTTACGTCGTAGGACAGGACTCCTATGGCTACACCTTC. This gives the protein CASSYVVGQDSYGYTF.

The rearrangement uses TRBV2 and TRBJ2-5, with D possibly being TRBD2 (6 bases). V was pared by 6 bases and J by 2 bases, with 19 bases between. The CDR3 has 16 residues. Germline CDR1 is SNHLY and CDR2 is FYNNEI. CDR3 amino acids: CASRGGPEIMQETQYF. CDR3 in DNA: TGTGCCAGCAGGGGAGGTCCTGAAATAATGCAAGAGACCCAGTACTTC.

This chain joins TRBV9 and TRBJ2-7; D perhaps matches TRBD1 (5 bases). Trimming took 3 bases from V and 0 from J, leaving 13 bases between them. The germline V gene encodes CDR1 SGDLS and CDR2 YYNGEE. This CDR3 comprises 15 residues. The CDR3 coding sequence is TGTGCCAGCAGCGCCGCAGACAGTAGCTCCTACGAGCAGTACTTC. Translated: CASSAADSSSYEQYF.

The genes are TRBV9 and TRBJ1-1; 8 bases line up with TRBD1. J gave up 3 bases and V 4 bases, and 8 bases lay outside the gene matches. This CDR3 comprises 15 residues. Germline assignment: CDR1 SGDLS and CDR2 YYNGEE. Here the CDR3 reads CASSPSPGGHTEAFF. The DNA for the CDR3 is TGTGCCAGCAGCCCTAGTCCAGGGGGCCACACTGAAGCTTTCTTT.

This chain connects TRBV29-1 to TRBJ2-7; 8 bases align to TRBD1. Trimming removed 6 bases from V and 2 bases from J; junction bases left unmatched: 6. This CDR3 contains 13 residues. Germline V gene data show CDR1 as SQVTM and CDR2 as ANQGSEA. The CDR3, as DNA: TGCAGCGTGAGGACAGGGCTAACCTACGAGCAGTACTTC. The encoded protein is CSVRTGLTYEQYF.

This clone turned up a few times. The V call is TRBV5-6, the J call TRBJ1-2, with D possibly TRBD1 on 6 matching bases. The CDR3 loop spans 14 amino acids. Trimming removed 1 base from V and 3 bases from J, with 10 bases in between. From germline, CDR1 is SGHDT and CDR2 YYEEEE. For the CDR3, the DNA is TGTGCCAGCAGCTTGAGGGGGAGAGACTATGGCTACACCTTC. Amino acids: CASSLRGRDYGYTF.

The rearrangement joins TRBV6-5 to TRBJ2-7; 7 bases fit TRBD2. V gave up 5 bases and J gave up 6 bases; unmatched junction bases: 10. Germline CDR1 and CDR2: MNHEY and SVGAGI. The CDR3 loop spans 14 amino acids. The CDR3 sequence is CASSERGVSREQYF. The CDR3 region has the DNA TGTGCCAGCAGTGAACGGGGGGTTAGTCGCGAGCAGTACTTC.

This rearrangement joins TRBV28 to TRBJ2-5, with D maybe TRBD2 (7 bases). The last part of the DNA fits TRBJ2-7 better; the J call may be wrong. CDR1 is MDHEN, CDR2 SYDVKM, per germline. This CDR3 comprises 14 residues. The DNA for the CDR3 is TGTGCCAGCAGTTTAGGGGGGGCAGGCTACGAGCAGTACTTC. It yields the protein CASSLGGAGYEQYF.

The chain is built from TRBV7-3 and TRBJ2-1, with TRBD2 matching 9 bases. Germline trimming cut 4 bases from V and 9 bases from J; bases unmatched to any gene: 4. The CDR3 contains 13 residues. Germline CDR1 reads SGHTA; CDR2 reads FQGTGA. The CDR3 sequence is CASSSTLAGEQFF. CDR3 nucleotide sequence: TGTGCCAGCAGCTCCACACTAGCGGGTGAGCAGTTCTTC.

This clone turned up a few times. This chain uses TRBV5-4 with TRBJ1-6, with 7 bases lining up with TRBD1. This CDR3 contains 15 residues. Unmatched junction bases numbered 7, after V lost 3 bases and J lost 7 bases. Germline CDR1 is SGHNT and CDR2 is YYREEE (reference sequence). The CDR3: CASSWAGTDNSPLHF. CDR3 coding DNA: TGTGCCAGCAGCTGGGCCGGGACAGACAATTCACCCCTCCACTTT.